These 14 T cell receptor beta chains share one sample of origin, sequenced in a study of CD8 T cells in ankylosing spondylitis (dated by TCRdb to 2016 to 2017). The library was made by 5' RACE. TCRdb names Illumina HiSeq 2500 as the instrument used. Through fastp at Q25 and MiXCR, TCRdb rebuilt clones from the public reads, retaining in-frame beta chains. Identical CDR3 proteins give one entry, which carries the most common genes and DNA. For this sample the table gives 200,000 to 250,000 distinct CDR3 sequences, of which roughly 18% were detected only once. The ten most abundant clones make up about 42% of the sample. Summary of the overall study and its limitations: Blood from ankylosing spondylitis patients appeared to be characterized by a TCR beta motif made up of several highly homologous amino acid variants.

The antigens for these receptors are not known. The sequencing sample was made of blood, either unsorted or a sorted T cell fraction (not recorded which). These receptors came from a male donor with ankylosing spondylitis.

This clonotype has only a few counts. This rearrangement joins TRBV4-3 to TRBJ1-6; D gene uncertain. V lost 1 base and J lost 7, with 11 bases in between. This CDR3 is 15 amino acids long. Germline CDR1 is LGHNA and CDR2 is YSLEER. CDR3 in amino acids: CASSQAQLLNSPLHF. CDR3 bases: TGCGCCAGCAGCCAAGCCCAGCTACTAAATTCACCCCTCCACTTT.

This clonotype has more than one count but fewer than ten. V gene TRBV10-3 combines with J gene TRBJ2-7; D is unclear. Germline V gene lookup returns CDR1 ENHRY and CDR2 SYGVKD. The CDR3 is 12 residues long. The V gene lost 5 bases and the J gene lost 2 bases, with 7 bases spanning the gap. The CDR3 bases are TGTGCCATCAGTTCCCTGACCTACGAGCAGTACTTC. Its protein is CAISSLTYEQYF.

This clonotype occurred a few times. The chain combines TRBV4-1 with TRBJ2-1, with 9 positions matching TRBD2. The CDR3 has 13 residues. The germline V gene has CDR1 MGHRA and CDR2 YSYEKL. The V gene end was trimmed by 8 bases and the J gene end by 6 bases; junction bases not matched to a gene: 5. The CDR3 nucleotides are TGCGCCAGCGGACTAGCGCTTGCCAATGAGCAGTTCTTC. It codes for CASGLALANEQFF.

The chain carries TRBV4-2 and TRBJ1-6; D gene unclear. From germline, CDR1 is LGHNA and CDR2 YNFKEQ. This CDR3 comprises 16 residues. Trimming shortened V by 6 bases and J by 1 base, and 13 bases separated the two germline ends. The CDR3 loop is CASRSEVWSYNSPLHF. Written as DNA, the CDR3 is TGTGCCAGCAGGTCAGAAGTGTGGTCCTATAATTCACCCCTCCACTTT.

The chain is built from TRBV6-2 or TRBV6-3 and TRBJ2-7, with D perhaps TRBD2 (6 bases). The CDR3 extends over 15 amino acids. Germline V gene data show CDR1 as MNHEY and CDR2 as SVGEGT. The V end lost 2 bases, the J end lost 0 bases, and 11 bases lay between the germline ends. The CDR3 region is CASSYRGGISYEQYF. CDR3 nucleotide sequence: TGTGCCAGCAGTTACCGTGGGGGGATCTCCTACGAGCAGTACTTC.

This rearrangement joins TRBV4-2 to TRBJ2-5, with 7 bases fitting TRBD2. Trimming at V came to 2 bases and at J to 0 bases, leaving 6 bases not matched to a gene. The CDR3 has 16 residues. Germline V lookup: CDR1 LGHNA, CDR2 YNFKEQ. The CDR3 sequence is CASSQNPLADQETQYF. CDR3 coding DNA: TGTGCCAGCAGCCAAAACCCTCTAGCGGACCAAGAGACCCAGTACTTC.

The CDR3 sequence: CASSQFWAGQGSTEAFF. The CDR3 DNA sequence: TGCGCCAGCAGCCAATTTTGGGCTGGACAGGGGAGCACTGAAGCTTTCTTT. The rearrangement joins TRBV4-1 to TRBJ1-1; 9 nucleotides align to TRBD1. V was pared by 2 bases and J by 4 bases, with 11 bases of the junction left unmatched. There are 17 residues in the CDR3. CDR1 is MGHRA and CDR2 is YSYEKL in the germline V gene.

This clonotype has just a few counts. The V call is TRBV7-9, the J call TRBJ2-7; the match to TRBD1 covers 11 bases. This CDR3 is built from 16 residues. Germline-derived CDR1 and CDR2 are SEHNR and FQNEAQ (reference sequence). V lost 4 bases and J lost 3; bases outside the gene matches: 8. The CDR3, as DNA: TGTGCCAGCAGCTCGACCTCCGGGACAGGGGGCTACGAGCAGTACTTC. It translates to CASSSTSGTGGYEQYF.

The table lists this clonotype with a few counts. The CDR3 loop reads CSANLASEGAYEQYF. As DNA, the CDR3 is TGCAGCGCCAACTTGGCTAGCGAGGGAGCCTACGAGCAGTACTTC. The rearrangement joins TRBV29-1 to TRBJ2-7, with D possibly being TRBD2 (6 bases). V was clipped by 7 bases and J by 2 bases, with 21 bases between them. The CDR3 totals 15 residues. The germline gives CDR1 SQVTM, CDR2 ANQGSEA.

This rearrangement joins TRBV12-3 or TRBV12-4 to TRBJ2-2; TRBD1 aligns across 7 bases. With 5 bases clipped from V and 5 bases from J, the junction kept 14 bases outside the gene matches. The CDR3 sequence is 17 residues long. The chain's CDR3 is CASSTTSDRSGTGELFF. As DNA, the CDR3 is TGTGCCAGCAGTACGACCTCGGACAGGTCAGGGACCGGGGAGCTGTTTTTT.

The CDR3 spells CASSPRTGDNYGYTF. In nucleotides, the CDR3 is TGTGCCAGCAGCCCCCGGACAGGGGATAACTATGGCTACACCTTC. The chain couples TRBV9 to TRBJ1-2; 9 bases match TRBD1. The V gene end was trimmed by 4 bases and the J gene end by 1 base; junction bases not matched to a gene: 5. The CDR3 runs to 15 residues. From germline, CDR1 is SGDLS and CDR2 YYNGEE.

This clonotype showed up just a few times. The V call is TRBV11-2, the J call TRBJ2-1; D perhaps matches TRBD2 (5 bases). This CDR3 contains 16 residues. Germline V gives CDR1 SGHAT, CDR2 FQNNGV. Trimming took off 1 base at V and 9 bases at J, with 19 bases between the two ends. DNA of the CDR3: TGTGCCAGCAGCTTAGGATCCCAGCGGCCCCTGAGTGAGCAGTTCTTC. The encoded protein is CASSLGSQRPLSEQFF.

This sequence joins TRBV28 and TRBJ2-2, with D tentatively TRBD1 (5 bases). The V end lost 3 bases, the J end lost 5 bases, and 7 bases lay between the germline ends. Germline V lookup: CDR1 MDHEN, CDR2 SYDVKM. This CDR3 contains 13 residues. The CDR3 bases are TGTGCCAGCAGTTTCCCAGGGACCGGGGAGCTGTTTTTT. Its protein product is CASSFPGTGELFF.

This sequence joins TRBV27 and TRBJ2-2; D gene unclear. The CDR3 is made up of 14 amino acids. The V end lost 5 bases, the J end lost 5 bases, and 12 bases lay between the germline ends. In germline, CDR1 is MNHEY, CDR2 SMNVEV (reference sequence). The CDR3, as DNA: TGTGCCAGCAGTCAAAGAAGGGAAACCGGGGAGCTGTTTTTT. Protein sequence: CASSQRRETGELFF.